The present TCR beta chain was sequenced within a study of blood T cells in healthy people across ages. Background on the study: In model experiments, template switching was able to capture about one barcoded beta molecule for every two T cells that were present. Broader study findings: Older age went with lower TCR beta diversity per million T cells, in a roughly linear way.

A second PCR, run for about 7 to 12 cycles, used a sample-barcoded 5' primer plus a J-beta primer mix. TCRdb independently ran MiXCR on the 5' RACE reads; one entry per CDR3 protein. This table has about 760,000 distinct CDR3 sequences, approximately 60% appearing once. The CDR3 consists of 17 residues. Germline V gives CDR1 SGHRS, CDR2 YFSETQ. With 3 bases clipped from V and 1 base from J, the junction kept 7 bases outside the gene matches. In each sample, at least 7 million PBMCs were isolated. This clonotype was detected only a few times. Its target is not known. The rearrangement links TRBV5-1 to TRBJ2-4; 10 positions agree with TRBD1. This sequence was found in a middle-aged man in good health. Sequencing input: blood. CDR3: CASSSHGTGEAKNIQYF. The CDR3 coding sequence is TGCGCCAGCAGCTCGCACGGGACAGGGGAGGCCAAAAACATTCAGTACTTC. The entire variable domain, with the rest obtained from reference TRBV5-1 and TRBJ2-4, is as follows: KAGVTQTPRYLIKTRGQQVTLSCSPISGHRSVSWYQQTPGQGLQFLFEYFSETQRNKGNFPGRFSGRQFSNSRSEMNVSTLELGDSALYLCASSSHGTGEAKNIQYFGAGTRLSVL.